What follows is one T cell receptor (beta chain) and its context. This sample was included in a study of blood T cell repertoires in COVID-19. Study background: Specimens from acute and convalescent COVID-19 originated in the United States, Italy and Spain. T cells, B-cell-depleted T cells, or PBMCs provided the cDNA or gDNA that served as material.

Germline CDR1 reads KGHDR; CDR2 reads SFDVKD. V was clipped by 8 bases and J by 2 bases; unmatched bases: 11. The CDR3 spans 15 residues. As originally analysed: Counts of nucleated cells, estimated from reference gene primer amplification, were obtained. The data were produced by immunoSEQ multiplex PCR, yet TCRdb's version contains in-frame clones alone and is incomplete. V and J calls and clone size are copied from that table; D and trimming were computed from the DNA. The data show approximately 35,000 clones, approximately 89% seen once. This chain uses TRBV24-1 with TRBJ2-7, with 7 bases fitting TRBD1. The specimen was peripheral blood. The sequence came from a man between 60 and 70 years old with active COVID-19. The DNA for the CDR3 is TGTGCCACCAACCTAATAGGGGACAGCACCTACGAGCAGTACTTC. Residues: CATNLIGDSTYEQYF.